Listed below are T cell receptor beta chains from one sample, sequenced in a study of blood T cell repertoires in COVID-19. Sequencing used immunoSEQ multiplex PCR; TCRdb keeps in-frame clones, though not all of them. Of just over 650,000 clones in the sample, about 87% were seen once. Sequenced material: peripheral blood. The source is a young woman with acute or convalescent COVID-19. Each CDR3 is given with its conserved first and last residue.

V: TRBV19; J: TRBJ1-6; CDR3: CASSDRTKAPLHF
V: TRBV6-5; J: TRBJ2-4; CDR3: CASSSAGALAKNIQYF
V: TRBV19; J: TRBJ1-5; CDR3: CASSFGDSSSNQPQHF
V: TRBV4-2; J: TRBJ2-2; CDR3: CASSQERNTGELFF
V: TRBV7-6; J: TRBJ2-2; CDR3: CASSLLGSGGTGELFF
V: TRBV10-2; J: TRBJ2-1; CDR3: CASSEGAQFF
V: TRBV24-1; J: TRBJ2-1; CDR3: CAASTRGNNEQFF
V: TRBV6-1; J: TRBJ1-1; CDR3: CASSEVYEESTEAFF
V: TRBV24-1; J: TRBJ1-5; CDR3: CATSVGQGNNQPQHF
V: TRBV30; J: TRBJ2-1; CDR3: CAWSLSGGEQFF
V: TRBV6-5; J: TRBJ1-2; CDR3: CASRNGVTSYGYTF
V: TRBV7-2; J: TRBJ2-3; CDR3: CASSLLAGGFTDTQYF
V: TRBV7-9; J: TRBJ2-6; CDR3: CASSSDRGLGANVLTF
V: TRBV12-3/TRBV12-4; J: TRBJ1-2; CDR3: CASTGGYGYTF
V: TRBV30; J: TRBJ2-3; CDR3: CAWNSGGSDTQYF
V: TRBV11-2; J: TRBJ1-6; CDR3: CASSYYLGTATNSPLHF
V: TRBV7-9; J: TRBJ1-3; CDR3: CASIRGDGNTIYF
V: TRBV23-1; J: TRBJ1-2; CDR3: CASSQWVHGASYTF
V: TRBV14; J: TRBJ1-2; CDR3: CASSQVRGSGYTF
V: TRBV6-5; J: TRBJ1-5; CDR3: CASSRNQPQHF
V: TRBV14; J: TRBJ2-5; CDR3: CASSQKTLQETQYF
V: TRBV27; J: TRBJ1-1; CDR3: CASSPRTGGTEAFF
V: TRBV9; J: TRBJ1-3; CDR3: CASRSRGGGNTIYF
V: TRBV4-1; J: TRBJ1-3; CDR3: CASSQVRWESSGNTIYF
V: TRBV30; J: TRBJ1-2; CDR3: CAWSVRTGLLYTF
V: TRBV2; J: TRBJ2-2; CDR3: CATVRRGGELFF
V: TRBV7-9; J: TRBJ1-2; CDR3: CASTWGEAGYTF
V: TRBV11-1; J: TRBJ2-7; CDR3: CASSLAIFGLPSYEQYF
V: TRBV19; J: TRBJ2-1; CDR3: CASTTLSGEGPYNEQFF
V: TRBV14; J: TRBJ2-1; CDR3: CASSQDGPKGVSEQFF
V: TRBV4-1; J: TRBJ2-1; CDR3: CASSYTTIVSPRAEQFF
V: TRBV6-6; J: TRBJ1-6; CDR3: CASFWDKGSPLHF
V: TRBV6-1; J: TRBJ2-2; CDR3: CASSEGLWDRAGELFF
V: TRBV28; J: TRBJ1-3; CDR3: CASQQGGNTIYF
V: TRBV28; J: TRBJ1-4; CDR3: CASQTGGDKLFF
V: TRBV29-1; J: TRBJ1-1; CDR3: CSVVRQMNTEAFF
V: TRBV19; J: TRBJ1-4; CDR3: CATGIQGTHEKLFF
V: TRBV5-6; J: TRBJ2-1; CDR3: CASSGLGTSGDNEQFF
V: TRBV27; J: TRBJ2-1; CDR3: CASSLSGGAGDEQFF
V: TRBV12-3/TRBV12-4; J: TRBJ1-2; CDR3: CASTLDSVYGYTF
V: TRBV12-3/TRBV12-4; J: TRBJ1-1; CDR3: CASSLPVNTEAFF
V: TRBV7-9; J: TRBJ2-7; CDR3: CASSTTGQSYEQYF